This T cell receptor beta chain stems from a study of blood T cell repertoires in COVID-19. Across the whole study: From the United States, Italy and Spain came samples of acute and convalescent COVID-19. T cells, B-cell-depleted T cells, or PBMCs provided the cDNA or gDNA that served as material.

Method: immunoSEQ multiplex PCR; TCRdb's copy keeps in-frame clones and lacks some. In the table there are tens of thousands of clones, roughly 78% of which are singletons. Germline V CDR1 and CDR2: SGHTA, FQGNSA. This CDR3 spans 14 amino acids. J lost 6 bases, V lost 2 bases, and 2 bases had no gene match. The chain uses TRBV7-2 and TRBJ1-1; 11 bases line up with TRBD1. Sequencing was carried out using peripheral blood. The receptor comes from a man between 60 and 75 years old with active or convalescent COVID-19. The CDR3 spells CASSLWGQGAEAFF. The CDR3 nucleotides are TGTGCCAGCAGCTTATGGGGACAGGGGGCTGAAGCTTTCTTT.